This TCR beta chain was identified in a study of blood T cell repertoires in COVID-19. The wider study: Samples came from the United States, Italy and Spain, spanning acute and convalescent COVID-19. Sample material is recorded as cDNA or gDNA derived from T cells, B-cell-depleted T cells, or PBMCs.

Authors' data handling: Reference gene primer amplification yielded estimated nucleated cell counts. TCRdb's copy holds only in-frame clones and misses some; the assay was immunoSEQ multiplex PCR. From that table come the V and J calls and clone size; the DNA was used to work out D and trimming. The repertoire holds 300,000 to 350,000 clones, roughly 86% seen once, with more than 7.5% in the top ten. Enrollment of patients from Seattle took place during active infection, with longitudinal follow-up. CDR3 length: 13 residues. Trimming took 4 bases from V and 7 from J, leaving 8 bases between them. The germline CDR1 and CDR2 sequences are ENHRY and SYGVKD.

The sequence was collected from a man aged 25-40 years with COVID-19, enrolled during active disease. The sample comprised peripheral blood. The rearrangement uses TRBV10-3 and TRBJ1-6, with D perhaps TRBD1 (5 bases). The CDR3 coding sequence is TGTGCCATCAGTGGACAGCCGAATTCACCCCTCCACTTT. Translated: CAISGQPNSPLHF.